A selection of T cell receptor beta chains follows, all from one sample in a study of cytomegalovirus exposure and HLA in healthy donors. Method: immunoSEQ multiplex PCR; TCRdb's copy keeps in-frame clones and lacks some. The sample lists about 180,000 clones, more than 80% occurring once. The material sequenced was PBMCs. The receptors stem from a male donor in good health and CMV-seronegative. The CDR3 runs from the conserved cysteine through the conserved F or W. The order of the fields is CDR3 protein, D gene, V gene. The D gene is left open where the match is weak.

cdr3_aa: CASSLVGSSYNEQFF; d_call: -; v_call: TRBV7-2
cdr3_aa: CASSLVGGPEAFF; d_call: -; v_call: TRBV5-4
cdr3_aa: CASRGGRSYGYTF; d_call: -; v_call: TRBV28
cdr3_aa: CSARGQENGF; d_call: -; v_call: TRBV20-1
cdr3_aa: CASSSGQASGQYF; d_call: TRBD1; v_call: TRBV6-5
cdr3_aa: CASSQRQGRGYEQYF; d_call: -; v_call: TRBV14
cdr3_aa: CSADSGNSYEQYF; d_call: -; v_call: TRBV29-1
cdr3_aa: CASSSTGFWTQYF; d_call: -; v_call: TRBV5-4
cdr3_aa: CAISPDRGRAQPQHF; d_call: TRBD1; v_call: TRBV10-3
cdr3_aa: CASSLVVAGDEQYF; d_call: TRBD2; v_call: TRBV7-9
cdr3_aa: CASSQLSSGRAGGELFF; d_call: TRBD2; v_call: TRBV4-1
cdr3_aa: CASSYEGAGELFF; d_call: -; v_call: TRBV6-5
cdr3_aa: CAISEYQTLGETQYF; d_call: -; v_call: TRBV10-3
cdr3_aa: CASSWGGSGYEQYF; d_call: TRBD2; v_call: TRBV28
cdr3_aa: CASSLRGLGDQETQYF; d_call: TRBD1; v_call: TRBV7-2
cdr3_aa: CASSQGLAENTGELFF; d_call: TRBD2; v_call: TRBV6-6
cdr3_aa: CASSPGLGANTEAFF; d_call: -; v_call: TRBV18
cdr3_aa: CSVDGAGEYTDTQYF; d_call: TRBD2; v_call: TRBV29-1
cdr3_aa: CAWSLRGVQETQYF; d_call: TRBD2; v_call: TRBV30